What follows are 27 T cell receptor beta chains derived from one specimen sequenced in a study of cytomegalovirus exposure and HLA in healthy donors. 13 Jbeta primers and 60 Vbeta primers were used for the PCR. Clones were sequenced by immunoSEQ multiplex PCR, and TCRdb holds only the in-frame ones, with some missing. The table shows about 190,000 clones, with just under 75% occurring only once. The sequenced material came from PBMCs. The receptor source for this set is a man younger than 40 in good health and CMV-seropositive.

The chain joins TRBV7-8 to TRBJ2-5, with D perhaps TRBD1 (6 bases). Trimming pared 4 bases from V and 4 bases from J, leaving 16 bases between. The CDR3 contains 15 residues. Germline CDR1 reads SGHVS; CDR2 reads FQNEAQ. CDR3 sequence: CASSYRTGRGETQYF. The DNA for the CDR3 is TGTGCCAGCAGCTACCGAACAGGGCGTGGAGAGACCCAGTACTTC.

This chain uses TRBV7-9 with TRBJ1-1; possible D gene TRBD1, 6 bases. Per the germline V gene, CDR1 is SEHNR and CDR2 is FQNEAQ (reference sequence). This CDR3 is built from 15 residues. The V gene lost 7 bases and the J gene lost 1 base, with 16 bases spanning the gap. For the CDR3, the DNA is TGTGCCAGCAACCCGGGACACCCCTCGAACACTGAAGCTTTCTTT. Residues: CASNPGHPSNTEAFF.

V and J are TRBV19 and TRBJ2-1, with 12 bases that match TRBD1. Germline CDR1 and CDR2: LNHDA and SQIVND (reference sequence). This CDR3 spans 15 amino acids. The J segment lost 7 bases and the V segment lost 3 bases, leaving 4 bases of the junction unmatched. In DNA, the CDR3 is TGTGCCAGTAGTATGGGACAGGGGGCGGGTAATGAGCAGTTCTTC. Residues: CASSMGQGAGNEQFF.

The chain has TRBV29-1 and TRBJ2-1; D not certain. Germline V gene sequence: CDR1 SQVTM, CDR2 ANQGSEA. V lost 4 bases and J 6 bases, leaving 7 bases between the germline ends. CDR3 length: 11 residues. CDR3 sequence reads: CSVVLGNEQFF. The CDR3, as DNA: TGCAGCGTTGTTCTAGGCAATGAGCAGTTCTTC.

This chain joins TRBV6-4 and TRBJ1-3; unclear D gene. V was trimmed by 3 bases and J by 0 bases, leaving 15 bases between them. This CDR3 region has 17 residues. The germline gives CDR1 MRHNA, CDR2 SNTAGT. CDR3 in amino acids: CASSEFSPGYSGNTIYF. The CDR3 DNA sequence: TGTGCCAGCAGTGAGTTCTCCCCGGGGTACTCTGGAAACACCATATATTTT.

The chain joins TRBV2 to TRBJ1-6, with a weak D call TRBD1 (6 bases). The ends were cut back, 9 bases at V and 5 bases at J, with 8 bases in the middle. The CDR3 totals 12 residues. Germline V CDR1 and CDR2: SNHLY, FYNNEI. CDR3 sequence: CARQGNNSPLHF. The CDR3 region has the DNA TGTGCCAGACAGGGAAATAATTCACCCCTCCACTTT.

This clone came up a few times. The chain has TRBV9 and TRBJ2-7; the match to TRBD2 covers 12 bases. Germline V gene data show CDR1 as SGDLS and CDR2 as YYNGEE. V lost 4 bases to trimming and J lost 4 bases; unmatched junction nucleotides: 12. The CDR3 runs to 17 residues. The CDR3 nucleotides read TGTGCCAGCAGCCCAACAACTAGCGGGGGGAAGAGGTACGAGCAGTACTTC. Its protein product is CASSPTTSGGKRYEQYF.

V is TRBV5-1 and J is TRBJ1-3; 10 positions match TRBD1. Trimming cost V 4 bases and J 0 bases; bases outside gene matches: 4. CDR3 size: 16 residues. CDR1 and CDR2 (germline): SGHRS, YFSETQ. CDR3: CASSAGTGDSGNTIYF. CDR3 bases: TGCGCCAGCAGCGCTGGGACAGGGGACTCTGGAAACACCATATATTTT. Full variable domain (missing parts from reference TRBV5-1 and TRBJ1-3): KAGVTQTPRYLIKTRGQQVTLSCSPISGHRSVSWYQQTPGQGLQFLFEYFSETQRNKGNFPGRFSGRQFSNSRSEMNVSTLELGDSALYLCASSAGTGDSGNTIYFGEGSWLTVV.

V gene TRBV5-1 combines with J gene TRBJ2-2; D unclear. This CDR3 region has 16 residues. Trimming removed 0 bases at V and 0 bases at J, with 9 bases between. Germline V gene lookup returns CDR1 SGHRS and CDR2 YFSETQ. In nucleotides, the CDR3 is TGCGCCAGCAGCTTGGACGTCAGGACGAACACCGGGGAGCTGTTTTTT. Its protein product is CASSLDVRTNTGELFF. Based on the CDR3 plus reference TRBV5-1 and TRBJ2-2, the full variable domain is KAGVTQTPRYLIKTRGQQVTLSCSPISGHRSVSWYQQTPGQGLQFLFEYFSETQRNKGNFPGRFSGRQFSNSRSEMNVSTLELGDSALYLCASSLDVRTNTGELFFGEGSRLTVL.

This clone was counted only a few times. The chain links TRBV18 to TRBJ1-5; D is uncertain. There are 13 residues in the CDR3. V lost 6 bases, J lost 0 bases, and 6 bases lay in between. The germline V gene has CDR1 KGHSH and CDR2 LQKENI. CDR3: CASSQYSNQPQHF. The DNA for the CDR3 is TGTGCCAGCTCCCAGTATAGCAATCAGCCCCAGCATTTT. Full variable domain (remainder filled in from reference TRBV18 and TRBJ1-5): NAGVMQNPRHLVRRRGQEARLRCSPMKGHSHVYWYRQLPEEGLKFMVYLQKENIIDESGMPKERFSAEFPKEGPSILRIQQVVRGDSAAYFCASSQYSNQPQHFGDGTRLSIL.

The chain recombines TRBV27 with TRBJ1-1, with 8 nucleotides matching TRBD1. The germline CDR1 and CDR2 sequences are MNHEY and SMNVEV (reference sequence). The junction had 7 bases not matched to a gene; V was cut back by 2 bases and J by 8 bases. This CDR3 has 14 amino acids. CDR3 nucleotide sequence: TGTGCCAGCAGTTTAGTGACAGGGGCAGCCGAAGCTTTCTTT. It encodes CASSLVTGAAEAFF.

As for this clone: The same CDR3 is also encoded by other DNA sequences in this sample. V gene TRBV28 combines with J gene TRBJ2-7; tentative D call: TRBD2 (5 bases). The V gene's germline CDR1 is MDHEN and CDR2 SYDVKM. Trimming shortened V by 4 bases and J by 10 bases, and 14 bases separated the two germline ends. The CDR3 contains 12 residues. This CDR3 is CASSSGLSSQYF. For the CDR3, the DNA is TGTGCCAGCAGTTCCGGACTCAGCAGTCAGTACTTC.

In its sample, this clone was seen once. The V and J genes are TRBV9 and TRBJ2-1, with TRBD2 as a possible D gene (5 bases). The ends were cut back, 2 bases at V and 4 bases at J, with 16 bases in the middle. Germline CDR1 reads SGDLS; CDR2 reads YYNGEE. The CDR3 loop spans 16 amino acids. CDR3 nucleotide sequence: TGTGCCAGCAGCGTTAGTCCGACGGGGTTGTACAATGAGCAGTTCTTC. This encodes CASSVSPTGLYNEQFF.

This clone was recorded a few times. The chain couples TRBV9 to TRBJ1-3, with D perhaps TRBD1 (6 bases). The germline gives CDR1 SGDLS, CDR2 YYNGEE. Deletions cut 4 bases from V and 3 bases from J, with 11 bases between. This CDR3 is built from 14 residues. The DNA for the CDR3 is TGTGCCAGCAGCACCACAGGGTTTGGAAACACCATATATTTT. This encodes CASSTTGFGNTIYF. Full variable domain (rest looked up from reference TRBV9 and TRBJ1-3): DSGVTQTPKHLITATGQRVTLRCSPRSGDLSVYWYQQSLDQGLQFLIQYYNGEERAKGNILERFSAQQFPDLHSELNLSSLELGDSALYFCASSTTGFGNTIYFGEGSWLTVV.

The rearrangement joins TRBV5-4 to TRBJ2-5, with D possibly being TRBD2 (5 bases). Germline values: CDR1 SGHNT, CDR2 YYREEE (reference sequence). Deletions cut 6 bases from V and 2 bases from J, with 11 bases between. The CDR3 is made up of 13 amino acids. The CDR3 here is CASTTGSQETQYF. DNA of the CDR3: TGTGCCAGCACCACGGGGAGTCAAGAGACCCAGTACTTC.

The chain recombines TRBV7-2 with TRBJ2-2; tentative D call: TRBD2 (6 bases). The CDR3 is made up of 16 amino acids. Trimming left V 3 bases short and J 1 base short, with 12 bases between. The germline CDR1 and CDR2 sequences are SGHTA and FQGNSA. The CDR3 is CASSLGTSRNTGELFF. The CDR3 DNA reads as TGTGCCAGCAGCTTGGGTACTAGCAGGAACACCGGGGAGCTGTTTTTT.

The chain couples TRBV2 to TRBJ2-5; D perhaps matches TRBD2 (5 bases). There are 14 residues in the CDR3. Germline V gene data show CDR1 as SNHLY and CDR2 as FYNNEI. Trimming removed 0 bases at V and 2 bases at J, with 7 bases between. CDR3 sequence: CASSEATGQETQYF. The CDR3 DNA follows: TGTGCCAGCAGTGAAGCAACGGGGCAAGAGACCCAGTACTTC.

V is TRBV10-3 and J is TRBJ2-3; 12 bases are shared with TRBD2. Germline CDR1 reads ENHRY; CDR2 reads SYGVKD. The V and J ends lost 2 bases and 4 bases, in that order; junction bases with no gene match: 4. The CDR3 length is 16 residues. The CDR3 nucleotides are TGTGCCATCAGTGAGACTAGCGGGGGGCCCGCAGATACGCAGTATTTT. As protein: CAISETSGGPADTQYF.

This clone was seen a handful of times. V is TRBV6-4 and J is TRBJ2-3; 10 bases line up with TRBD2. This CDR3 is 15 amino acids long. Looked up from germline, CDR1 is MRHNA and CDR2 is SNTAGT. The J segment lost 4 bases and the V segment lost 3 bases, leaving 4 bases of the junction unmatched. The CDR3 DNA reads TGTGCCAGCAGTGAGAGCGGGGGGGCTTCAGATACGCAGTATTTT. Encoded protein: CASSESGGASDTQYF.

In the case of this clone: This specimen includes other DNA sequences encoding the same CDR3. The chain uses TRBV5-1 and TRBJ2-5; 10 bases align to TRBD1. The length of the CDR3 is 16 residues. The junction had 7 bases not matched to a gene; V was cut back by 0 bases and J by 5 bases. The germline V gene has CDR1 SGHRS and CDR2 YFSETQ. The CDR3, as DNA: TGCGCCAGCAGCTTGGGACAGGGGGCCCATGGGGAGACCCAGTACTTC. Translated, it gives CASSLGQGAHGETQYF. Complete variable domain (other parts from reference TRBV5-1 and TRBJ2-5): KAGVTQTPRYLIKTRGQQVTLSCSPISGHRSVSWYQQTPGQGLQFLFEYFSETQRNKGNFPGRFSGRQFSNSRSEMNVSTLELGDSALYLCASSLGQGAHGETQYFGPGTRLLVL.

V gene TRBV18 combines with J gene TRBJ1-2; D possibly corresponds to TRBD1 (5 bases). V was shortened by 3 bases and J by 4 bases, with 15 bases between the two germline ends. Germline assignment: CDR1 KGHSH and CDR2 LQKENI. CDR3 length: 15 amino acids. The CDR3 DNA is TGTGCCAGCTCACCCTCGGCAGGGTTAGGCTATGGCTACACCTTC. Amino acid sequence: CASSPSAGLGYGYTF.

The chain combines TRBV10-3 with TRBJ2-3, with D possibly being TRBD1 (6 bases). CDR3 length: 15 amino acids. Germline V gene data show CDR1 as ENHRY and CDR2 as SYGVKD. V was cut by 10 bases and J by 4 bases, with 21 bases left in between. The CDR3 DNA follows: TGTGCCACCCGTCAGGGGTACGGAGCGGCAGATACGCAGTATTTT. Its protein is CATRQGYGAADTQYF.

This chain connects TRBV19 to TRBJ2-2; the match to TRBD2 covers 7 bases. Per the germline V gene, CDR1 is LNHDA and CDR2 is SQIVND (reference sequence). J gave up 5 bases and V 7 bases, and 10 bases lay outside the gene matches. There are 15 residues in the CDR3. This CDR3 reads CASTVGTKITGELFF. The CDR3 DNA is TGTGCCAGTACAGTCGGGACTAAGATTACCGGGGAGCTGTTTTTT.

The chain is built from TRBV19 and TRBJ2-1, with 9 positions matching TRBD2. The germline CDR1 and CDR2 sequences are LNHDA and SQIVND (reference sequence). There are 20 residues in the CDR3. J lost 7 bases, V lost 3 bases, and 22 bases had no gene match. CDR3 residues: CASSIWGVWRLAENENEQFF. CDR3 in DNA: TGTGCCAGTAGTATTTGGGGCGTATGGCGACTAGCGGAAAATGAAAATGAGCAGTTCTTC.

The genes are TRBV15 and TRBJ2-3; 9 nucleotides match TRBD1. The CDR3 has 14 amino acids. Per the germline V gene, CDR1 is LNHNV and CDR2 is YYDKDF (reference sequence). Trimming took 1 base from V and 6 from J; bases not matched to a gene: 2. CDR3 sequence (DNA): TGTGCCACCAGCAGAGGGACAGGGGTGGATACGCAGTATTTT. Its protein is CATSRGTGVDTQYF.

This clone was seen once. The rearrangement links TRBV6-4 to TRBJ2-5, with no clear D. V gave up 7 bases and J gave up 4 bases, with 7 bases separating them. CDR3 length: 11 residues. Germline CDR1 reads MRHNA; CDR2 reads SNTAGT. CDR3 DNA sequence: TGTGCCAGCACTACGAGAGAGACCCAGTACTTC. This sequence encodes CASTTRETQYF.

The chain is built from TRBV29-1 and TRBJ2-7, with D hard to call. CDR1 and CDR2 from the germline V gene are SQVTM and ANQGSEA. The V and J ends lost 1 base and 3 bases respectively, with 16 bases between them. The CDR3 is 15 amino acids. The DNA for the CDR3 is TGCAGCGTTGAAGTGAGGCACCTGAGCCGCTACGAGCAGTACTTC. Translation: CSVEVRHLSRYEQYF.